These 30 T cell receptor beta chains were sequenced from one sample in a study of OX40 agonist ivuxolimab in advanced cancers. Repertoires were generated with immunoSEQ multiplex PCR, while TCRdb's copy carries only in-frame clones and drops some. The sample lists about 100,000 clones, roughly 90% occurring once. The material was CD4+ or CD8+ T cells sorted from blood, obtained in a trial of the OX40 agonist ivuxolimab. These receptors were collected from an adult with an advanced solid tumor such as melanoma, head and neck, liver or kidney cancer.

The chain recombines TRBV5-1 with TRBJ2-7; D gene unclear. CDR3 length: 14 residues. V lost 5 bases and J lost 2, with 14 bases in between. CDR1 and CDR2 from the germline V gene are SGHRS and YFSETQ. CDR3: CASRRGERAYEQYF. The DNA for the CDR3 is TGCGCCAGCAGGCGAGGCGAAAGGGCCTACGAGCAGTACTTC. The complete variable domain, with remaining parts taken from reference TRBV5-1 and TRBJ2-7, reads KAGVTQTPRYLIKTRGQQVTLSCSPISGHRSVSWYQQTPGQGLQFLFEYFSETQRNKGNFPGRFSGRQFSNSRSEMNVSTLELGDSALYLCASRRGERAYEQYFGPGTRLTVT.

The chain is built from TRBV28 and TRBJ2-1; 13 positions match TRBD2. The CDR3 is made up of 15 amino acids. Germline V gives CDR1 MDHEN, CDR2 SYDVKM. J lost 5 bases, V lost 7 bases, and 5 bases had no gene match. The CDR3 DNA sequence: TGTGCCAGCAAACTAGCGGGGGGGCCCCACAATGAGCAGTTCTTC. Encoded protein: CASKLAGGPHNEQFF.

This clone is a singleton in its sample. The chain employs TRBV7-6 and TRBJ2-5, with TRBD1 as a possible D gene (6 bases). Trimming pared 2 bases from V and 5 bases from J, leaving 15 bases between. The germline V gene has CDR1 SGHVS and CDR2 FNYEAQ. This CDR3 is built from 15 residues. CDR3 residues: CASSLFASTGETQYF. The CDR3 coding sequence is TGTGCCAGCAGCTTATTCGCTAGCACAGGGGAGACCCAGTACTTC.

In this sample, this clone turned up a few times. This rearrangement joins TRBV30 to TRBJ1-6; D remains unclear. The CDR3 consists of 13 residues. Looked up from germline, CDR1 is GTSNPN and CDR2 is SVGIG (reference sequence). The ends were cut back, 8 bases at V and 10 bases at J, with 18 bases in the middle. The DNA of the CDR3 is TGTGCCCAGGATGAGGGCTTACGGTCACCCCTCCACTTT. Encoded protein: CAQDEGLRSPLHF.

The rearrangement uses TRBV9 and TRBJ1-2; 9 nucleotides match TRBD1. Germline CDR1 SGDLS, CDR2 YYNGEE. The CDR3 runs 15 residues. V trimming: 5 bases; J trimming: 8 bases; junction bases outside the gene matches: 13. The CDR3 is CASSGVWDRASGYTF. The DNA for the CDR3 is TGTGCCAGCAGTGGGGTGTGGGACAGGGCCTCCGGCTACACCTTC.

CDR3 DNA: TGCAGCGCTGCCGGTGCAGGGGGCCGCGTTAGAACCCAGTACTTC. Translated, it gives CSAAGAGGRVRTQYF. V usage is TRBV29-1 and J usage is TRBJ2-5, with TRBD1 matching 8 bases. The germline gives CDR1 SQVTM, CDR2 ANQGSEA. There are 15 residues in the CDR3. After removal of 7 bases from V and 8 bases from J, the junction contained 18 bases not matched to a gene.

V usage is TRBV15 and J usage is TRBJ1-1, with D tentatively TRBD1 (6 bases). Trimming cost V 0 bases and J 8 bases, with 16 bases left between them. The length of the CDR3 is 15 residues. Germline V gives CDR1 LNHNV, CDR2 YYDKDF (reference sequence). CDR3 in DNA: TGTGCCACCAGCAGAGATGTGGACAGCCATCGGGAAGCTTTCTTT. Translation gives CATSRDVDSHREAFF.

This sequence joins TRBV7-2 and TRBJ1-5; 9 bases map to TRBD1. In germline, CDR1 is SGHTA, CDR2 FQGNSA. J lost 7 bases, V lost 1 base, and 2 bases had no gene match. CDR3 length: 14 residues. This CDR3 reads CASSLGTGEQPQHF. The CDR3 DNA sequence: TGTGCCAGCAGCTTAGGGACAGGGGAGCAGCCCCAGCATTTT.

The chain is built from TRBV30 and TRBJ1-2, with 10 bases lining up with TRBD1. Germline V lookup: CDR1 GTSNPN, CDR2 SVGIG (reference sequence). The CDR3 spans 12 residues. V was clipped by 5 bases and J by 8 bases; unmatched bases: 5. The CDR3 coding sequence is TGTGCCTGGGCGGGACAGGGGAAGGGCTACACCTTC. This translates into CAWAGQGKGYTF.

CDR3 amino acids: CASSLSVRADFYEQYF. The CDR3 DNA reads TGCGCCAGCAGCTTAAGCGTACGCGCCGATTTCTACGAGCAGTACTTC. The chain uses TRBV5-1 and TRBJ2-7; no firm D call. Germline CDR1 reads SGHRS; CDR2 reads YFSETQ. Trimming stripped 2 bases from V and 3 bases from J, with 18 bases between. The CDR3 length is 16 residues.

The DNA of the CDR3 is TGTGCCAGCAGTGGGGGGGCCTATGGCTACACCTTC. It encodes CASSGGAYGYTF. V usage is TRBV6-5 and J usage is TRBJ1-2, with D perhaps matching TRBD1 (6 bases). Trimming shortened V by 5 bases and J by 4 bases, and 8 bases separated the two germline ends. The CDR3 has 12 amino acids. Germline CDR1 reads MNHEY; CDR2 reads SVGAGI.

This chain uses TRBV30 with TRBJ2-2; tentative D call: TRBD1 (6 bases). Trimming cost V 4 bases and J 0 bases, with 9 bases left between them. Looked up from germline, CDR1 is GTSNPN and CDR2 is SVGIG (reference sequence). The CDR3 has 14 amino acids. This CDR3 reads CAWMGTSNTGELFF. Here the CDR3 DNA reads TGTGCCTGGATGGGGACATCGAACACCGGGGAGCTGTTTTTT.

The gene calls are TRBV5-1 and TRBJ2-7; perhaps D is TRBD1 or TRBD2 (5 bases each). Germline V gene data show CDR1 as SGHRS and CDR2 as YFSETQ. This CDR3 comprises 14 residues. The V end was cut by 1 base, the J end by 6 bases, with 14 bases between. Written as DNA, the CDR3 is TGCGCCAGCAGCTTGCGGGGCCCGGACCTCGAGCAGTACTTC. It is translated as CASSLRGPDLEQYF.

The rearrangement uses TRBV29-1 and TRBJ1-4, with 10 positions matching TRBD1. The CDR3 is 13 amino acids. Germline V CDR1 and CDR2: SQVTM, ANQGSEA. Trimming removed 3 bases from V and 11 bases from J; junction bases left unmatched: 6. Written as DNA, the CDR3 is TGCAGCGTTGAGGGGACAGGGGCTAGGAAACTGTTTTTT. This sequence encodes CSVEGTGARKLFF.

CDR3 in DNA: TGCGCCAGCGAAGTTCCGGGCAGGAGGGAGACCCAGTACTTC. This translates into CASEVPGRRETQYF. This chain uses TRBV5-1 with TRBJ2-5; the D gene is possibly TRBD2 (5 bases). Trimming shortened V by 7 bases and J by 5 bases, and 18 bases separated the two germline ends. CDR3 length equals 14 residues. Germline values: CDR1 SGHRS, CDR2 YFSETQ.

V gene TRBV28 combines with J gene TRBJ2-3; tentative D call: TRBD2 (6 bases). The V end was cut by 8 bases, the J end by 1 base, with 16 bases between. CDR3 length: 15 amino acids. Germline V gene sequence: CDR1 MDHEN, CDR2 SYDVKM. CDR3 region: CASLTPQRGTDTQYF. CDR3 coding DNA: TGTGCCAGCCTCACTCCCCAGCGGGGCACAGATACGCAGTATTTT.

The chain couples TRBV6-5 to TRBJ1-2, with unresolved D. Germline loops: CDR1 MNHEY, CDR2 SVGAGI. V gave up 2 bases and J gave up 1 base, with 5 bases separating them. The CDR3 totals 13 residues. The CDR3 is CASSYNSNYGYTF. DNA for the CDR3: TGTGCCAGCAGTTACAACAGTAACTATGGCTACACCTTC.

This chain connects TRBV5-4 to TRBJ2-5, with D maybe TRBD2 (5 bases). Germline CDR1 SGHNT, CDR2 YYREEE (reference sequence). The CDR3 is 13 amino acids. V was clipped by 2 bases and J by 5 bases, with 10 bases between them. This CDR3 is CASSFRAGETQYF. The CDR3 coding sequence is TGTGCCAGCAGCTTCCGCGCGGGCGAGACCCAGTACTTC.

The V gene is TRBV5-4, the J gene TRBJ2-3; 8 bases fit TRBD2. Germline CDR1 reads SGHNT; CDR2 reads YYREEE (reference sequence). V shed 1 base, J shed 4 bases, and the junction held 5 bases outside the gene matches. The CDR3 runs to 15 residues. DNA for the CDR3: TGTGCCAGCAGCTTGACCGGGGGGGCATCAGATACGCAGTATTTT. This sequence encodes CASSLTGGASDTQYF.

Comment on this clone: Germline is not matched at one junction end, which may reflect a read error. The same CDR3 can be traced to other DNA sequences in this sample. The gene calls are TRBV30 and TRBJ2-7; TRBD1 might be the D (5 bases). The CDR3 length is 11 residues. Germline assignment: CDR1 GTSNPN and CDR2 SVGIG (reference sequence). The CDR3 nucleotides read TGTGCTTGGAGAAGGGGCTACGAGCAGTACTTC. This encodes CAWRRGYEQYF.

The rearrangement uses TRBV6-1 and TRBJ2-5; D is unclear. Per the germline V gene, CDR1 is MNHNS and CDR2 is SASEGT. Trimming took 2 bases from V and 5 from J, leaving 3 bases between them. CDR3 length: 11 residues. CDR3 sequence (DNA): TGTGCCAGCAGTGAATTCGAGACCCAGTACTTC. It translates to CASSEFETQYF.

V usage is TRBV19 and J usage is TRBJ2-3; D perhaps matches TRBD2 (6 bases). V was cut by 7 bases and J by 1 base, with 18 bases left in between. The CDR3 is 16 residues long. Germline V CDR1 and CDR2: LNHDA, SQIVND (reference sequence). CDR3 residues: CASNPRRRGGTDTQYF. CDR3 bases: TGTGCCAGTAATCCCCGCCGGAGGGGTGGCACAGATACGCAGTATTTT.

This chain joins TRBV11-2 and TRBJ1-2; 11 nucleotides match TRBD1. The CDR3 runs 14 residues. Germline lookup yields CDR1 SGHAT and CDR2 FQNNGV. After removal of 5 bases from V and 7 bases from J, the junction contained 6 bases not matched to a gene. The CDR3, as DNA: TGTGCCAGCAGCAAAGGACAGGGGGCGGTTGGCTACACCTTC. Protein product: CASSKGQGAVGYTF.

The chain joins TRBV9 to TRBJ2-7; 10 bases line up with TRBD1. Germline V lookup: CDR1 SGDLS, CDR2 YYNGEE. V was pared by 4 bases and J by 6 bases, with 7 bases of the junction left unmatched. The length of the CDR3 is 14 residues. The CDR3 region is CASSLGTGVSEQYF. CDR3 nucleotides: TGTGCCAGCAGCCTTGGGACAGGGGTGAGCGAGCAGTACTTC.

The chain couples TRBV5-4 to TRBJ2-5; 12 nucleotides agree with TRBD2. V was pared by 0 bases and J by 3 bases, with 9 bases of the junction left unmatched. Germline V lookup: CDR1 SGHNT, CDR2 YYREEE (reference sequence). CDR3 length: 18 residues. The CDR3 region has the DNA TGTGCCAGCAGCTTGGGGGCGACTAGCGGGGGACTAAAAGAGACCCAGTACTTC. Its translation: CASSLGATSGGLKETQYF.

The rearrangement links TRBV11-2 to TRBJ2-2, with a weak D call TRBD2 (6 bases). This CDR3 comprises 13 residues. In germline, CDR1 is SGHAT, CDR2 FQNNGV. Trimming left V 5 bases short and J 6 bases short, with 10 bases between. The CDR3 nucleotides are TGTGCCAGCAGCCCGCGGGGCCCCGGGGAGCTGTTTTTT. This codes for CASSPRGPGELFF.

The chain is built from TRBV6-1 and TRBJ1-1; no reliable D call. Germline V CDR1 and CDR2: MNHNS, SASEGT. CDR3 size: 13 residues. The V end lost 3 bases, the J end lost 2 bases, and 7 bases lay between the germline ends. The CDR3 protein is CASSDRFNTEAFF. The CDR3 DNA follows: TGTGCCAGCAGTGACAGGTTTAACACTGAAGCTTTCTTT.

The CDR3 spells CASSPQGRVTDTQYF. The CDR3 nucleotides read TGTGCCAGCAGTCCCCAGGGGCGGGTCACAGATACGCAGTATTTT. This chain uses TRBV28 with TRBJ2-3, with D possibly being TRBD1 (6 bases). Per the germline V gene, CDR1 is MDHEN and CDR2 is SYDVKM. The V gene lost 5 bases and the J gene lost 2 bases, with 14 bases spanning the gap. This CDR3 region has 15 residues.

CDR3 DNA: TGTGCCAGCAGCCGACTTGGTGAGGCGCGATACGAGCAGTACTTC. It translates to CASSRLGEARYEQYF. The chain combines TRBV6-1 with TRBJ2-7, with no clear D. Trimming took off 6 bases at V and 4 bases at J, with 19 bases between the two ends. This CDR3 has 15 residues. Germline V gene data show CDR1 as MNHNS and CDR2 as SASEGT.

CDR3 region: CASNFGTGAEGYTF. The CDR3, as DNA: TGCGCCAGCAATTTCGGGACAGGGGCTGAAGGCTACACCTTC. The chain carries TRBV5-1 and TRBJ1-2; 10 bases agree with TRBD1. V dropped 6 bases and J dropped 8; count of bases not matched to a gene: 10. The CDR3 sequence is 14 residues long. Germline V gives CDR1 SGHRS, CDR2 YFSETQ.